This entry is about one TCR beta chain. Clones were read by immunoSEQ multiplex PCR, and TCRdb kept only the in-frame ones, dropping some. The table includes 80,000 to 100,000 clones, roughly 96% detected once. The entry originates in a study of technical replicates of blood from several donors. CDR1 and CDR2 from the germline V gene are SGDLS and YYNGEE. The V gene end was trimmed by 0 bases and the J gene end by 9 bases; junction bases not matched to a gene: 10. This CDR3 region has 16 residues. The clonotype comes from a human donor in good health. The chain joins TRBV9 to TRBJ2-3, with TRBD2 matching over 10 bases. The sequencing sample was made of T cells isolated from PBMCs. The CDR3 nucleotides are TGTGCCAGCAGCGTAGGCCATAGTCTAGCGGGAGTCACGCAGTATTTT. Amino acids: CASSVGHSLAGVTQYF. Looking up the rest from reference TRBV9 and TRBJ2-3 gives the full variable domain: DSGVTQTPKHLITATGQRVTLRCSPRSGDLSVYWYQQSLDQGLQFLIQYYNGEERAKGNILERFSAQQFPDLHSELNLSSLELGDSALYFCASSVGHSLAGVTQYFGPGTRLTVL.